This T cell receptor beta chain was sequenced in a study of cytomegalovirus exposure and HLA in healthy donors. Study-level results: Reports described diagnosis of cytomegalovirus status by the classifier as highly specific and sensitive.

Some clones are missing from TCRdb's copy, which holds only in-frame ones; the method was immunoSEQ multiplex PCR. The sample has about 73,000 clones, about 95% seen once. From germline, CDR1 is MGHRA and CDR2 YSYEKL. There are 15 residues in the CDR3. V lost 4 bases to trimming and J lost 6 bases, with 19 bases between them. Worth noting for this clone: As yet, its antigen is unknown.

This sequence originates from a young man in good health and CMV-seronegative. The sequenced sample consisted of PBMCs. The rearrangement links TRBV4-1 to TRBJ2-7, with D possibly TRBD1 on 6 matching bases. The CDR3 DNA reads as TGCGCCAGCAGCCCTTTTTGGGGGCGCCCAGGCGAGCAGTACTTC. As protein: CASSPFWGRPGEQYF.